These 30 T cell receptor beta chains share one sample of origin, sequenced in a study of PD-1 blockade in classical Hodgkin lymphoma. Each patient relapsed following autologous stem cell transplantation, and prior brentuximab vedotin exposure differed. Repertoires were generated with immunoSEQ multiplex PCR, while TCRdb's copy carries only in-frame clones and drops some. The table shows about 86,000 clones, with 75% to 90% occurring only once. The material sequenced was peripheral blood mononuclear cells (PBMCs), taken before the second cycle of nivolumab. These receptors were taken from a human donor with classical Hodgkin lymphoma.

The chain combines TRBV2 with TRBJ1-1, with D hard to call. The germline V gene encodes CDR1 SNHLY and CDR2 FYNNEI. With 7 bases removed from V and 4 bases from J, the gap between germline ends came to 16 bases. The CDR3 spans 14 residues. The CDR3 bases are TGTGCCAGCATAGCCCCAGGACGGAGCACTGAAGCTTTCTTT. Translated: CASIAPGRSTEAFF.

The chain links TRBV10-3 to TRBJ2-2; D may be TRBD2 (5 bases). V was pared by 3 bases and J by 7 bases, with 18 bases between. Germline CDR1 ENHRY, CDR2 SYGVKD. The CDR3 is made up of 16 amino acids. The CDR3 DNA follows: TGTGCCATCAGTGATCTGGACTCGGACTCGGGCGGGGAGCTGTTTTTT. It is translated as CAISDLDSDSGGELFF.

The V call is TRBV5-6, the J call TRBJ2-7; D is possibly TRBD1 (6 bases). The germline V gene encodes CDR1 SGHDT and CDR2 YYEEEE. Trimming removed 2 bases at V and 4 bases at J, with 13 bases between. The CDR3 consists of 14 residues. The DNA of the CDR3 is TGTGCCAGCAGCTTCGGGGACACCTCTTACGAGCAGTACTTC. Amino acid sequence: CASSFGDTSYEQYF.

The chain combines TRBV2 with TRBJ2-3; a possible D gene is TRBD1 (5 bases). Between the trimmed V and J ends, which lost 5 bases and 8 bases, there was a span of 14 bases. The CDR3 is made up of 13 amino acids. Germline V gene sequence: CDR1 SNHLY, CDR2 FYNNEI. CDR3 in DNA: TGTGCCAGCAGTCATTCCTCTGGGGCTACGCAGTATTTT. Translating gives CASSHSSGATQYF.

The chain joins TRBV6-1 to TRBJ1-5; 9 nucleotides match TRBD1. This CDR3 has 18 amino acids. Germline CDR1 and CDR2: MNHNS and SASEGT. Losses at the gene ends were 0 bases for V and 2 bases for J; bases not matched to a gene: 8. CDR3 sequence (DNA): TGTGCCAGCAGTGAAGCGGTCGGACAGGGGTTGGGCAATCAGCCCCAGCATTTT. Translation gives CASSEAVGQGLGNQPQHF.

The J gene is TRBJ2-2, the V gene TRBV30; D is undetermined. This CDR3 is built from 15 residues. With 0 bases removed from V and 5 bases from J, the gap between germline ends came to 13 bases. CDR1 is GTSNPN, CDR2 SVGIG, per germline (reference sequence). The CDR3 nucleotides read TGTGCCTGGAGTGTAGGCCCGCCCAAAACCGGGGAGCTGTTTTTT. It is translated as CAWSVGPPKTGELFF. Variable domain in full (rest from reference TRBV30 and TRBJ2-2): SQTIHQWPATLVQPVGSPLSLECTVEGTSNPNLYWYRQAAGRGLQLLFYSVGIGQISSEVPQNLSASRPQDRQFILSSKKLLLSDSGFYLCAWSVGPPKTGELFFGEGSRLTVL.

The chain recombines TRBV11-3 with TRBJ1-2; 8 nucleotides line up with TRBD1. CDR1 is SGHNT and CDR2 is YENEEA in the germline V gene. Unmatched junction bases numbered 22, after V lost 5 bases and J lost 2 bases. This CDR3 spans 20 amino acids. This CDR3 is CASSPGQGFKWEPSNYGYTF. The CDR3 DNA follows: TGTGCCAGCAGCCCCGGACAGGGCTTTAAGTGGGAGCCTTCCAACTATGGCTACACCTTC.

The V call is TRBV28, the J call TRBJ2-5; 11 bases match TRBD2. CDR3 length: 18 residues. CDR1 is MDHEN, CDR2 SYDVKM, per germline. Trimming cost V 2 bases and J 5 bases; bases outside gene matches: 13. CDR3 nucleotides: TGTGCCAGCAGTTTAGCGGAGGAAACTTTAGCGGGAGGGGAGACCCAGTACTTC. Translation gives CASSLAEETLAGGETQYF.

The V and J genes are TRBV10-3 and TRBJ2-3; D not certain. The CDR3 has 15 residues. V gave up 0 bases and J gave up 6 bases, with 13 bases separating them. From germline, CDR1 is ENHRY and CDR2 SYGVKD. The CDR3 loop is CAISESKPGIDTQYF. The CDR3 nucleotides read TGTGCCATCAGTGAGTCGAAACCTGGAATTGATACGCAGTATTTT.

This sequence joins TRBV19 and TRBJ2-1; no clear D gene. The CDR3 contains 16 residues. Germline V gene sequence: CDR1 LNHDA, CDR2 SQIVND (reference sequence). The ends were cut back, 5 bases at V and 7 bases at J, with 21 bases in the middle. This chain's CDR3 is CASSPRTYPLRNEQFF. The CDR3 region has the DNA TGTGCCAGTAGTCCCCGGACCTACCCTTTAAGGAATGAGCAGTTCTTC.

The J gene is TRBJ1-2, the V gene TRBV19, with a weak D call TRBD1 (6 bases). Germline V gene sequence: CDR1 LNHDA, CDR2 SQIVND (reference sequence). V lost 10 bases, J lost 3 bases, and 24 bases lay in between. The CDR3 has 16 amino acids. Here the CDR3 DNA reads TGTGCCACCCGGGTATGGGGGGCGCGTCATGACTATGGCTACACCTTC. Translation gives CATRVWGARHDYGYTF.

The chain carries TRBV7-9 and TRBJ2-7, with 7 bases lining up with TRBD1. Trimming took 1 base from V and 2 from J; bases not matched to a gene: 2. The CDR3 totals 14 residues. Per germline, CDR1 SEHNR and CDR2 FQNEAQ (reference sequence). The CDR3 DNA follows: TGTGCCAGCAGCTTAGATAGGGGGCCCTACGAGCAGTACTTC. Residues: CASSLDRGPYEQYF.

J is TRBJ2-7 and V is TRBV19; 10 bases map to TRBD2. The CDR3 length is 15 residues. The J segment lost 2 bases and the V segment lost 7 bases, leaving 8 bases of the junction unmatched. Germline V gene lookup returns CDR1 LNHDA and CDR2 SQIVND (reference sequence). CDR3 protein: CASTSSSGGTYEQYF. The CDR3 nucleotides are TGTGCCAGTACAAGCTCTAGCGGGGGAACCTACGAGCAGTACTTC.

The chain recombines TRBV6-5 with TRBJ1-3; D not resolved. This CDR3 has 15 residues. CDR1 MNHEY and CDR2 SVGAGI come from the germline V gene. V was cut by 6 bases and J by 0 bases, with 12 bases left in between. The CDR3 protein is CASSHSESSGNTIYF. In nucleotides, the CDR3 is TGTGCCAGCAGCCACAGTGAAAGCTCTGGAAACACCATATATTTT.

The rearrangement uses TRBV2 and TRBJ1-5; D not resolved. The CDR3 contains 13 residues. V lost 7 bases and J lost 3, with 10 bases in between. Germline V lookup: CDR1 SNHLY, CDR2 FYNNEI. For the CDR3, the DNA is TGTGCCAGCAACCCGACCTTCAATCAGCCCCAGCATTTT. Translation gives CASNPTFNQPQHF.

This clone was seen just once. The genes are TRBV28 and TRBJ2-7; D perhaps matches TRBD2 (5 bases). Germline CDR1 and CDR2: MDHEN and SYDVKM. V dropped 3 bases and J dropped 2 bases, with 11 bases sitting between them. The CDR3 spans 14 residues. In DNA, the CDR3 is TGTGCCAGCAGTTTTGGAACTAGTCCCTACGAGCAGTACTTC. This sequence encodes CASSFGTSPYEQYF.

Written as DNA, the CDR3 is TGTGCCTGGAGTGTACGTGTGGGGACCTACGTTTATAATAATTCACCCCTCCACTTT. Encoded protein: CAWSVRVGTYVYNNSPLHF. V gene TRBV30 combines with J gene TRBJ1-6; maybe TRBD1 (5 bases). The V and J ends lost 0 bases and 5 bases respectively, with 23 bases between them. Germline assignment: CDR1 GTSNPN and CDR2 SVGIG (reference sequence). The CDR3 contains 19 residues.

The chain couples TRBV16 to TRBJ1-4; maybe TRBD1 (5 bases). V lost 5 bases and J 5 bases, leaving 9 bases between the germline ends. Germline lookup yields CDR1 KGHSY and CDR2 FQNENV. This CDR3 spans 13 amino acids. Written as DNA, the CDR3 is TGTGCCAGCAGCTCGAGACAGAATGAAAAACTGTTTTTT. It specifies CASSSRQNEKLFF.

The chain uses TRBV11-2 and TRBJ1-1; D remains ambiguous. Between the trimmed V and J ends, which lost 2 bases and 10 bases, there was a span of 17 bases. The CDR3 totals 14 residues. CDR1 SGHAT and CDR2 FQNNGV come from the germline V gene. The CDR3: CASSLSAGIPGAFF. CDR3 nucleotide sequence: TGTGCCAGCAGCTTATCTGCGGGGATTCCGGGAGCTTTCTTT.

The chain recombines TRBV29-1 with TRBJ1-1; D remains ambiguous. CDR3 length equals 14 residues. Trimming removed 8 bases at V and 0 bases at J, with 16 bases between. From germline, CDR1 is SQVTM and CDR2 ANQGSEA. The chain's CDR3 is CSTVGLHMNTEAFF. CDR3 bases: TGCAGCACCGTCGGGCTCCACATGAACACTGAAGCTTTCTTT.

This clone came up a few times. The V and J genes are TRBV28 and TRBJ2-7; tentatively, D is TRBD1 (5 bases). The V gene lost 5 bases and the J gene lost 1 base, with 6 bases spanning the gap. The CDR3 spans 12 residues. CDR1 is MDHEN, CDR2 SYDVKM, per germline. CDR3 DNA: TGTGCCAGCAGTACAGGATCCTACGAGCAGTACTTC. It yields the protein CASSTGSYEQYF.

This chain uses TRBV28 with TRBJ1-4; D ambiguous. Germline CDR1 reads MDHEN; CDR2 reads SYDVKM. CDR3 length: 17 amino acids. V shed 3 bases and J shed 0 bases, with 14 bases lying between them. The CDR3 sequence: CASSFLPQTTTNEKLFF. CDR3 coding DNA: TGTGCCAGCAGTTTCCTCCCCCAGACAACAACTAATGAAAAACTGTTTTTT.

The V call is TRBV4-1, the J call TRBJ2-7; 8 positions match TRBD1. J was trimmed by 5 bases and V by 4 bases; bases with no gene match: 7. CDR1 MGHRA and CDR2 YSYEKL come from the germline V gene. The CDR3 loop spans 14 amino acids. The CDR3, as DNA: TGCGCCAGCAGCCCAGGACAGGGAGGCCACGAGCAGTACTTC. Its translation: CASSPGQGGHEQYF.

The chain recombines TRBV25-1 with TRBJ2-5; D is uncertain. Germline V gives CDR1 MGHDK, CDR2 SYGVNS. Trimming shortened V by 4 bases and J by 5 bases, and 8 bases separated the two germline ends. The CDR3 is 12 residues long. The CDR3 bases are TGTGCCAGCAGTGTCCCCCGGGAGACCCAGTACTTC. Translated, it gives CASSVPRETQYF. Complete variable domain (other parts from reference TRBV25-1 and TRBJ2-5): EADIYQTPRYLVIGTGKKITLECSQTMGHDKMYWYQQDPGMELHLIHYSYGVNSTEKGDLSSESTVSRIRTEHFPLTLESARPSHTSQYLCASSVPRETQYFGPGTRLLVL.

The CDR3 loop is CASRRGGAVDTQYF. The CDR3 nucleotides read TGTGCCAGCAGACGCGGGGGGGCGGTAGATACGCAGTATTTT. The chain is built from TRBV7-8 and TRBJ2-3, with 9 bases fitting TRBD2. The CDR3 contains 14 residues. CDR1 and CDR2 from the germline V gene are SGHVS and FQNEAQ. J lost 5 bases, V lost 6 bases, and 6 bases had no gene match.

The chain recombines TRBV28 with TRBJ2-7; the D gene is possibly TRBD1 (6 bases). The CDR3 runs 15 residues. Germline V CDR1 and CDR2: MDHEN, SYDVKM. V lost 5 bases to trimming and J lost 2 bases, with 16 bases between them. For the CDR3, the DNA is TGTGCCAGCAGTGTAGCTTCGGGACACCCCTACGAGCAGTACTTC. This gives the protein CASSVASGHPYEQYF.

The chain combines TRBV6-1 with TRBJ1-3, with D uncertain. This CDR3 contains 14 residues. Germline CDR1 MNHNS, CDR2 SASEGT. Trimming stripped 8 bases from V and 0 bases from J, with 11 bases between. CDR3 region: CASGGPYSGNTIYF. The CDR3 DNA reads as TGTGCCAGCGGCGGACCCTACTCTGGAAACACCATATATTTT.

This chain connects TRBV6-1 to TRBJ2-3; D is unresolved. This CDR3 region has 16 residues. V dropped 0 bases and J dropped 1 base, with 11 bases sitting between them. From germline, CDR1 is MNHNS and CDR2 SASEGT. CDR3 in amino acids: CASSEAIGSRTDTQYF. In nucleotides, the CDR3 is TGTGCCAGCAGTGAAGCGATAGGTTCCCGCACAGATACGCAGTATTTT.

This chain connects TRBV6-1 to TRBJ1-5; tentatively, D is TRBD1 (5 bases). Per germline, CDR1 MNHNS and CDR2 SASEGT. The CDR3 loop spans 14 amino acids. With 6 bases removed from V and 4 bases from J, the gap between germline ends came to 13 bases. The chain's CDR3 is CASSGTVQNQPQHF. The CDR3 DNA follows: TGTGCCAGCAGCGGGACGGTTCAAAATCAGCCCCAGCATTTT.

This clone has only one observation. As DNA, the CDR3 is TGTGCCATCAGTGAAAAGCAGAAGAACACTGAAGCTTTCTTT. It yields the protein CAISEKQKNTEAFF. The gene calls are TRBV10-3 and TRBJ1-1; no firm D call. The CDR3 is made up of 14 amino acids. Germline V CDR1 and CDR2: ENHRY, SYGVKD. Trimming took off 3 bases at V and 1 base at J, with 9 bases between the two ends.